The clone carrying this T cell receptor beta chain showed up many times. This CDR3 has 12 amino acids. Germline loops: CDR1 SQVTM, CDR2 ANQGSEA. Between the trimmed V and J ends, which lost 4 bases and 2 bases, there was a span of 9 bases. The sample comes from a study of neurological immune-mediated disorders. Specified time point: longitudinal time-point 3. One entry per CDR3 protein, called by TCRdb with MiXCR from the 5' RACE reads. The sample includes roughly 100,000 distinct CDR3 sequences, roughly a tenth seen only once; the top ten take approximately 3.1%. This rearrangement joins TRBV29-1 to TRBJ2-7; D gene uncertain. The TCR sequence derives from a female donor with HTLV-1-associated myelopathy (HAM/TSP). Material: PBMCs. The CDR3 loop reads CSVVVKTYEQYF. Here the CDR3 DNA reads TGCAGCGTTGTGGTTAAAACCTACGAGCAGTACTTC.